This TCR beta chain appears in the sequencing data of a study of OX40 agonist ivuxolimab in advanced cancers. Across the whole study: Partial responses, seen in three patients, involved one hepatocellular carcinoma and two cutaneous melanomas.

CDR1 and CDR2 (germline): SGHTA, FQGNSA. The CDR3 contains 15 residues. V was trimmed by 1 base and J by 9 bases, leaving 16 bases between them. The repertoire was sequenced with immunoSEQ multiplex PCR; TCRdb's copy has only in-frame clones and lacks some. The sample yields 70,000 to 80,000 clones, about 88% seen once. The clonotype originates from an adult with an advanced solid tumor such as melanoma, head and neck, liver or kidney cancer. Here the sequenced sample was CD4+ or CD8+ T cells sorted from blood, taken in a trial of the OX40 agonist ivuxolimab. The chain joins TRBV7-2 to TRBJ1-5, with D possibly matching TRBD1 (5 bases). The CDR3 nucleotides read TGTGCCAGCAGCTTAGAAGGGGACCGGCGCCGGCCCCAGCATTTT. Amino acid sequence: CASSLEGDRRRPQHF.